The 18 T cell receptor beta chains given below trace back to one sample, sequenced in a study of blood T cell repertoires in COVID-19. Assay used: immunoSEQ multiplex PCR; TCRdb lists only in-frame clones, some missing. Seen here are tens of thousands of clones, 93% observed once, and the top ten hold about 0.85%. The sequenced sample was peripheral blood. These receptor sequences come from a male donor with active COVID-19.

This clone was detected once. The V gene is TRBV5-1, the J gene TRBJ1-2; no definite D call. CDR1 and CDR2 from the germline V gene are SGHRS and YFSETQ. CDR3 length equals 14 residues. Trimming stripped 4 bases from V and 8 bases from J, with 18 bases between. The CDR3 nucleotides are TGCGCCAGCAGCCTTCTTACCAGGTTTGACGGCTACACCTTC. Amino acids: CASSLLTRFDGYTF.

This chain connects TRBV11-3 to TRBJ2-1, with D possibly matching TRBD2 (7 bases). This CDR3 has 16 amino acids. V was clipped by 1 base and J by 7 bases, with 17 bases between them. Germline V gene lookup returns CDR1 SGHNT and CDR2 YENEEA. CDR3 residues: CASSLVSSGGGNEQFF. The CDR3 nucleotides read TGTGCCAGCAGCTTAGTCTCTAGCGGAGGGGGTAATGAGCAGTTCTTC.

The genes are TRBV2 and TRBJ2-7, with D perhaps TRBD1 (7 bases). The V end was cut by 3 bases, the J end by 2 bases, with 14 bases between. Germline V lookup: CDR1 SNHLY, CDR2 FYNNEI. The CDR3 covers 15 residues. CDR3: CASSDKGAGPYEQYF. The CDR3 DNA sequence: TGTGCCAGCAGTGATAAGGGGGCGGGGCCCTACGAGCAGTACTTC.

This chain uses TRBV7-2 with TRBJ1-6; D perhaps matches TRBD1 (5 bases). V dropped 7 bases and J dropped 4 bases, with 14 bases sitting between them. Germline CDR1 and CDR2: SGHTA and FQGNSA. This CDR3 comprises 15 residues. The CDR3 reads CASNAGFPYNSPLHF. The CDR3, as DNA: TGTGCCAGCAACGCAGGGTTCCCGTATAATTCACCCCTCCACTTT.

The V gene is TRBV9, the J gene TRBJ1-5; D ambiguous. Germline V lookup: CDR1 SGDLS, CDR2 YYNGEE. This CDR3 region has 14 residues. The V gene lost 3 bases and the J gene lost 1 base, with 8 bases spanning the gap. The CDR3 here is CASSDGESNQPQHF. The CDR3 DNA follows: TGTGCCAGCAGCGACGGGGAAAGCAATCAGCCCCAGCATTTT.

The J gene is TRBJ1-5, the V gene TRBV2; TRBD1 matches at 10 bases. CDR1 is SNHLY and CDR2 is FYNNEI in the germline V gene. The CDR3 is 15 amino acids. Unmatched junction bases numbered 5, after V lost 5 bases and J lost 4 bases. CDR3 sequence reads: CASSFGDRGNQPQHF. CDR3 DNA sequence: TGTGCCAGCAGTTTTGGGGACAGGGGAAATCAGCCCCAGCATTTT.

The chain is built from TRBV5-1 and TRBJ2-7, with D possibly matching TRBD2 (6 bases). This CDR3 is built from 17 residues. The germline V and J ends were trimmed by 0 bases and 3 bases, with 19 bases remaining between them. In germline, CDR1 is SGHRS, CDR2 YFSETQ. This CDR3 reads CASSLGSGALGGYEQYF. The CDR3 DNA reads TGCGCCAGCAGCTTGGGTTCCGGGGCGCTGGGGGGCTACGAGCAGTACTTC.

The CDR3 sequence: CASRKQGAWGEAFF. CDR3 in DNA: TGTGCCAGCAGAAAACAGGGCGCCTGGGGTGAAGCTTTCTTT. This chain uses TRBV5-6 with TRBJ1-1; D perhaps matches TRBD1 (6 bases). Germline-derived CDR1 and CDR2 are SGHDT and YYEEEE. V shed 5 bases and J shed 7 bases, with 18 bases lying between them. The CDR3 is 14 residues long.

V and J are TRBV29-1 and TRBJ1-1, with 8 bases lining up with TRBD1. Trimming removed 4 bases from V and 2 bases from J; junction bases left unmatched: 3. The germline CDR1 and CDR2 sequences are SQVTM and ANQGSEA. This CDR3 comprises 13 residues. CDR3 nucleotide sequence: TGCAGCGTTGCGGACAGGGCAAACACTGAAGCTTTCTTT. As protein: CSVADRANTEAFF.

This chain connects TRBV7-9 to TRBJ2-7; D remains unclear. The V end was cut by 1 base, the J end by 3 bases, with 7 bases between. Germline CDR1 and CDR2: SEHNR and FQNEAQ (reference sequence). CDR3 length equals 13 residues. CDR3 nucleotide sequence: TGTGCCAGCAGCTTAGGAGACAACTACGAGCAGTACTTC. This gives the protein CASSLGDNYEQYF.

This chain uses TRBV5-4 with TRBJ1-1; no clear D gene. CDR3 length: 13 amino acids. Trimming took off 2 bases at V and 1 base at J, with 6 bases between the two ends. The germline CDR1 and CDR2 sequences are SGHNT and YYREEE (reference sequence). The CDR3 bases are TGTGCCAGCAGCTTCCCGGGGAACACTGAAGCTTTCTTT. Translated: CASSFPGNTEAFF.

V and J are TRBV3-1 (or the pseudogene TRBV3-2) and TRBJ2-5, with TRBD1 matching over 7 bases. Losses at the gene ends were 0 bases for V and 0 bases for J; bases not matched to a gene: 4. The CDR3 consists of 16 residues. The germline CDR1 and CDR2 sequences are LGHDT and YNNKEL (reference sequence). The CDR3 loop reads CASSQDTGAYQETQYF. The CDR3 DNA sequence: TGTGCCAGCAGCCAAGACACAGGGGCGTACCAAGAGACCCAGTACTTC.

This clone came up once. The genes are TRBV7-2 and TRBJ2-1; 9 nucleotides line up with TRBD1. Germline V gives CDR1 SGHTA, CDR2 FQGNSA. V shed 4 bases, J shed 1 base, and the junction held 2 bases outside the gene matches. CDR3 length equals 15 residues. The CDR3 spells CASSSDRGSYNEQFF. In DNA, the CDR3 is TGTGCCAGCAGCTCTGACAGGGGGTCCTACAATGAGCAGTTCTTC.

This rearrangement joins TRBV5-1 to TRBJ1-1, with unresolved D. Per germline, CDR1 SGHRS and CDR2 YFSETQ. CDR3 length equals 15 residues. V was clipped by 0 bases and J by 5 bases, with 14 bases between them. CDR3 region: CASSLDEGYFTEAFF. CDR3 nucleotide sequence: TGCGCCAGCAGCTTGGACGAGGGATATTTTACTGAAGCTTTCTTT.

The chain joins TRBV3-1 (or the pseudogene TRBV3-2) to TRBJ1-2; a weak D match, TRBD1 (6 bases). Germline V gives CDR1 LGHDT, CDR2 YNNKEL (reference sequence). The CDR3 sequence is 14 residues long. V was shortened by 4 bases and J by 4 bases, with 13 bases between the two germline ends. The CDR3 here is CASSRGGGAYGYTF. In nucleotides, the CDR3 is TGTGCCAGCAGCCGAGGGGGGGGAGCCTATGGCTACACCTTC.

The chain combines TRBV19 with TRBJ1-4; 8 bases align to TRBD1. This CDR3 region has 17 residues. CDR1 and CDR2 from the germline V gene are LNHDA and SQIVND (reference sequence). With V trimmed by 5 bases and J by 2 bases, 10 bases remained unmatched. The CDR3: CASSRQGAALTNEKLFF. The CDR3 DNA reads TGTGCCAGTAGTCGGCAGGGGGCGGCTTTGACTAATGAAAAACTGTTTTTT.

The CDR3 region has the DNA TGTGCCAGCAGCCAGGGACAGGCGAACGACGAGCAGTACTTC. Protein sequence: CASSQGQANDEQYF. This chain joins TRBV5-8 and TRBJ2-7; TRBD1 aligns across 8 bases. The CDR3 is 14 residues long. V was clipped by 4 bases and J by 5 bases; unmatched bases: 8. The germline V gene encodes CDR1 SGHTS and CDR2 YDEGEE.

CDR3 bases: TGTGCCAGCAGGAGCCAAGACAGTTACACCGGGGAGCTGTTTTTT. Protein: CASRSQDSYTGELFF. This chain joins TRBV3-1 (or the pseudogene TRBV3-2) and TRBJ2-2, with D perhaps matching TRBD1 (5 bases). Germline lookup yields CDR1 LGHDT and CDR2 YNNKEL (reference sequence). The CDR3 contains 15 residues. Trimming shortened V by 6 bases and J by 3 bases, and 14 bases separated the two germline ends.